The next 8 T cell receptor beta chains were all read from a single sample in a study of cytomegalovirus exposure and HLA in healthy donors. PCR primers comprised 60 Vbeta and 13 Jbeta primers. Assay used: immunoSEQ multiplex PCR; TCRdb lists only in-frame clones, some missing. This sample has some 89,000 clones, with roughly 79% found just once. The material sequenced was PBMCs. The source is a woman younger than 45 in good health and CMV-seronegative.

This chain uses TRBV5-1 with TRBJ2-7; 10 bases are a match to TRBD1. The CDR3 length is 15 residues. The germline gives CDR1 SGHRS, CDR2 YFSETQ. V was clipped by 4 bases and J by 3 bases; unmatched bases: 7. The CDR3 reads CASSTGQGVYYEQYF. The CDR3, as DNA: TGCGCCAGCAGCACCGGACAGGGGGTTTACTACGAGCAGTACTTC.

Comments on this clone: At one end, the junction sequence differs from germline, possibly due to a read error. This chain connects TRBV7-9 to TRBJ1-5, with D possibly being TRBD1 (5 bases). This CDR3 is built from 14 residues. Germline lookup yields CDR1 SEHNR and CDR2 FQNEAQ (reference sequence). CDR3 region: CSSSLGGSNQPQHF. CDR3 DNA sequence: TGTTCCAGCAGCCTCGGGGGGAGCAATCAGCCCCAGCATTTT.

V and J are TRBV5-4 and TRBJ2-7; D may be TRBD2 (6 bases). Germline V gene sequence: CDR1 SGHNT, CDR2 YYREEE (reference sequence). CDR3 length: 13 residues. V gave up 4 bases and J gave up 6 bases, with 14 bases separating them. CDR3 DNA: TGTGCCAGCAGCCTCGACCGAGCGGGCGAGCAGTACTTC. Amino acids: CASSLDRAGEQYF.

CDR3 amino acids: CASRSGGSSYEQYF. As DNA, the CDR3 is TGCGCCAGCAGGAGCGGAGGGAGCTCCTACGAGCAGTACTTC. The rearrangement links TRBV10-2 to TRBJ2-7, with a tentative D call TRBD2 (6 bases). CDR3 length: 14 amino acids. V shed 6 bases and J shed 0 bases, with 12 bases lying between them. Germline CDR1 and CDR2: WSHSY and SAAADI.

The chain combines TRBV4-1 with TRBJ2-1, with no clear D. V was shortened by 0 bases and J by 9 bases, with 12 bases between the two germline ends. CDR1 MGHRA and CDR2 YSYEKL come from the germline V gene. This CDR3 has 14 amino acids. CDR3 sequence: CASSQDLQAFEQFF. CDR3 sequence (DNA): TGCGCCAGCAGCCAAGATCTTCAAGCTTTTGAGCAGTTCTTC.

CDR3 residues: CASQTAYNEQFF. The CDR3 DNA is TGTGCCAGTCAGACAGCCTACAATGAGCAGTTCTTC. J is TRBJ2-1 and V is TRBV28; TRBD1 might be the D (5 bases). V was shortened by 9 bases and J by 2 bases, with 8 bases between the two germline ends. The CDR3 runs 12 residues. Germline-derived CDR1 and CDR2 are MDHEN and SYDVKM.

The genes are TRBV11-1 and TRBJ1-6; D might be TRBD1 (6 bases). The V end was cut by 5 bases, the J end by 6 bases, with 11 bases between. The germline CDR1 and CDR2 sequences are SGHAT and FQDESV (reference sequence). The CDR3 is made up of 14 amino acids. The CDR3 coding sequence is TGTGCCAGCAGCCAGACAGGTTCTAATTCACCCCTCCACTTT. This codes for CASSQTGSNSPLHF.

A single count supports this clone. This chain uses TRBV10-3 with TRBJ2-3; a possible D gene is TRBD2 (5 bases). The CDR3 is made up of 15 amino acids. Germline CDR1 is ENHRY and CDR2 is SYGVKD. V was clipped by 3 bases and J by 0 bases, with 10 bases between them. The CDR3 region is CAISDETKSTDTQYF. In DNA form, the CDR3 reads TGTGCCATCAGTGATGAGACTAAGAGCACAGATACGCAGTATTTT.